This passage covers 22 T cell receptor beta chains from one sample sequenced in a study of blood T cell repertoires in COVID-19 (TCRdb year 2020). The library came from the immunoSEQ multiplex PCR assay. Held by TCRdb, this immuneACCESS table contains in-frame sequences only and omits some clones. Under half of the omission traces to an unresolved V gene where checked; the cause of the rest is unknown. This sample lists fewer than 150,000 clones; about 80% were detected once. The top ten clonotypes cover approximately 5.6% of the sample. The sequencing sample was made of peripheral blood. These TCRs come from a man in his 70s with acute or convalescent COVID-19.

The V and J genes are TRBV30 and TRBJ2-1; 8 bases align to TRBD2. The germline V gene encodes CDR1 GTSNPN and CDR2 SVGIG (reference sequence). There are 13 residues in the CDR3. Germline trimming cut 4 bases from V and 7 bases from J; bases unmatched to any gene: 6. In DNA form, the CDR3 reads TGTGCCTGGATACTAGCGGCATATAATGAGCAGTTCTTC. This codes for CAWILAAYNEQFF.

The V and J genes are TRBV6-6 and TRBJ2-3; no clear D. The CDR3 is made up of 14 amino acids. V dropped 0 bases and J dropped 0 bases, with 4 bases sitting between them. From germline, CDR1 is MNHNY and CDR2 SVGAGI (reference sequence). The CDR3 loop is CASSYSRSTDTQYF. As DNA, the CDR3 is TGTGCCAGCAGTTACTCGAGAAGCACAGATACGCAGTATTTT.

In its sample, this clone was seen once. The chain is built from TRBV5-6 and TRBJ1-5; weak D call: TRBD1 (5 bases). Trimming shortened V by 4 bases and J by 0 bases, and 14 bases separated the two germline ends. This CDR3 has 16 residues. Germline V gene sequence: CDR1 SGHDT, CDR2 YYEEEE. The CDR3 nucleotides are TGTGCCAGCAGCCCCGGGGGAGGGTATAGCAATCAGCCCCAGCATTTT. This gives the protein CASSPGGGYSNQPQHF.

J is TRBJ2-7 and V is TRBV4-2, with 11 bases matching TRBD2. The ends lost 0 bases at V and 6 bases at J; junction bases unmatched: 4. The CDR3 covers 15 residues. In germline, CDR1 is LGHNA, CDR2 YNFKEQ. The chain's CDR3 is CASSQELAGVGEQYF. The CDR3, as DNA: TGTGCCAGCAGCCAAGAACTAGCGGGAGTTGGCGAGCAGTACTTC.

This clone was seen a single time. V gene TRBV18 combines with J gene TRBJ1-2; possibly TRBD1 for D (6 bases). The length of the CDR3 is 13 residues. In germline, CDR1 is KGHSH, CDR2 LQKENI. The germline V and J ends were trimmed by 4 bases and 8 bases, with 14 bases remaining between them. The CDR3 loop is CASSQSGGEGYTF. The CDR3 bases are TGTGCCAGCTCACAGAGCGGGGGCGAAGGCTACACCTTC. The variable domain in full, with the rest retrieved from reference TRBV18 and TRBJ1-2, is NAGVMQNPRHLVRRRGQEARLRCSPMKGHSHVYWYRQLPEEGLKFMVYLQKENIIDESGMPKERFSAEFPKEGPSILRIQQVVRGDSAAYFCASSQSGGEGYTFGSGTRLTVV.

This chain uses TRBV28 with TRBJ1-1; a weak D match, TRBD1 (6 bases). The CDR3 is 14 amino acids. CDR1 and CDR2 from the germline V gene are MDHEN and SYDVKM. The V gene lost 4 bases and the J gene lost 1 base, with 10 bases spanning the gap. Here the CDR3 DNA reads TGTGCCAGCAGTTCCACAGGGACGAACACTGAAGCTTTCTTT. Its protein product is CASSSTGTNTEAFF.

The chain joins TRBV19 to TRBJ1-1; TRBD1 matches 9 bases. After removal of 1 base from V and 0 bases from J, the junction contained 3 bases not matched to a gene. The CDR3 is 16 residues long. Germline CDR1 LNHDA, CDR2 SQIVND (reference sequence). The CDR3 region is CASSIGYRGLNTEAFF. DNA of the CDR3: TGTGCCAGTAGTATAGGTTACAGGGGGCTGAACACTGAAGCTTTCTTT.

The CDR3 sequence is CATSIRVDNEQFF. Here the CDR3 DNA reads TGTGCCACCTCGATTCGGGTGGACAATGAGCAGTTCTTC. The chain has TRBV10-3 and TRBJ2-1; D ambiguous. The V end was cut by 10 bases, the J end by 5 bases, with 15 bases between. Per germline, CDR1 ENHRY and CDR2 SYGVKD. This CDR3 comprises 13 residues.

V and J are TRBV7-8 and TRBJ1-4; the match to TRBD1 covers 10 bases. In germline, CDR1 is SGHVS, CDR2 FQNEAQ. This CDR3 is built from 15 residues. Trimming at V came to 2 bases and at J to 10 bases, leaving 7 bases not matched to a gene. CDR3 region: CASSLTDRGLGKLFF. CDR3 coding DNA: TGTGCCAGCAGCTTAACCGACAGGGGGCTCGGAAAACTGTTTTTT.

Remarks on this clone: Other nucleotide sequences in the sample specify the same CDR3. This rearrangement joins TRBV5-1 to TRBJ2-2, with 8 positions matching TRBD1. Germline trimming cut 0 bases from V and 2 bases from J; bases unmatched to any gene: 0. The germline V gene encodes CDR1 SGHRS and CDR2 YFSETQ. The CDR3 consists of 15 residues. The DNA of the CDR3 is TGCGCCAGCAGCTTGGCAGGGGGCAACACCGGGGAGCTGTTTTTT. Translated, it gives CASSLAGGNTGELFF. Full variable domain (rest looked up from reference TRBV5-1 and TRBJ2-2): KAGVTQTPRYLIKTRGQQVTLSCSPISGHRSVSWYQQTPGQGLQFLFEYFSETQRNKGNFPGRFSGRQFSNSRSEMNVSTLELGDSALYLCASSLAGGNTGELFFGEGSRLTVL.

The chain combines TRBV6-2 or TRBV6-3 with TRBJ1-5, with D possibly being TRBD1 (6 bases). Germline assignment: CDR1 MNHEY and CDR2 SVGEGT. This CDR3 has 14 residues. The ends were cut back, 6 bases at V and 5 bases at J, with 14 bases in the middle. CDR3 nucleotides: TGTGCCAGCAGCTCTCTTCAGGGGTATCAGCCCCAGCATTTT. As protein: CASSSLQGYQPQHF.

CDR3 in amino acids: CASSDRDRFYGYTF. The CDR3 DNA follows: TGTGCCAGCAGCGATCGGGACAGATTTTATGGCTACACCTTC. This chain links TRBV6-6 with TRBJ1-2, with 7 bases aligning to TRBD1. The CDR3 covers 14 residues. Germline CDR1 MNHNY, CDR2 SVGAGI (reference sequence). The V gene end was trimmed by 6 bases and the J gene end by 5 bases; junction bases not matched to a gene: 9.

As concerns this clone: The limits of the CDR3 on the DNA are not certain, so only TCRdb's listed CDR3 is given. This sequence joins TRBV6-5 and TRBJ1-1; the DNA was not used to check the table's D call, TRBD1. CDR1 is MNHEY and CDR2 is SVGAGI in the germline V gene. The CDR3 totals 13 residues, both ends included. Here the CDR3 reads CASILGLNTEAFF.

The chain joins TRBV12-5 to TRBJ1-3, with D hard to call. The germline CDR1 and CDR2 sequences are LGHNT and FRNRAP. The CDR3 covers 14 residues. The V end lost 7 bases, the J end lost 0 bases, and 10 bases lay between the germline ends. Here the CDR3 reads CASVAGNSGNTIYF. DNA for the CDR3: TGTGCTAGTGTTGCGGGGAACTCTGGAAACACCATATATTTT.

The chain carries TRBV15 and TRBJ2-5, with a weak D call TRBD2 (6 bases). The V gene's germline CDR1 is LNHNV and CDR2 YYDKDF (reference sequence). V lost 5 bases to trimming and J lost 7 bases, with 14 bases between them. The CDR3 runs to 13 residues. In DNA form, the CDR3 reads TGTGCCACCAGCGGCACCCCGGGGGTGACCCAGTACTTC. Its translation: CATSGTPGVTQYF.

V is TRBV5-6 and J is TRBJ2-7; D not certain. The CDR3 is 11 amino acids. Germline V lookup: CDR1 SGHDT, CDR2 YYEEEE. Trimming took 5 bases from V and 2 from J, leaving 5 bases between them. DNA for the CDR3: TGTGCCAGCAGTACAGCCTACGAGCAGTACTTC. It specifies CASSTAYEQYF.

This clone has a handful of counts. The chain links TRBV12-3 or TRBV12-4 to TRBJ1-2; D call uncertain. The V gene lost 3 bases and the J gene lost 8 bases, with 10 bases spanning the gap. The CDR3 is made up of 12 amino acids. The CDR3 is CASSFQFSGYTF. CDR3 bases: TGTGCCAGCAGTTTCCAGTTTTCGGGCTACACCTTC.

The rearrangement links TRBV5-4 to TRBJ2-1; D uncertain. Germline V gene lookup returns CDR1 SGHNT and CDR2 YYREEE (reference sequence). Trimming removed 0 bases at V and 9 bases at J, with 7 bases between. The CDR3 sequence is 12 residues long. The CDR3 loop reads CASSLVPGEQFF. In nucleotides, the CDR3 is TGTGCCAGCAGCTTGGTACCGGGTGAGCAGTTCTTC.

V is TRBV12-3 or TRBV12-4 and J is TRBJ1-2; 8 bases fit TRBD1. The junction had 7 bases not matched to a gene; V was cut back by 6 bases and J by 7 bases. The CDR3 has 13 amino acids. CDR3 in DNA: TGTGCCAGCAGCCAAGACAGGGGACGTGGCTACACCTTC. It codes for CASSQDRGRGYTF.

The V gene is TRBV4-2, the J gene TRBJ2-3, with TRBD2 matching over 12 bases. Germline CDR1 LGHNA, CDR2 YNFKEQ. Trimming removed 2 bases from V and 3 bases from J; junction bases left unmatched: 6. This CDR3 contains 17 residues. CDR3 in DNA: TGTGCCAGCAGCCAACCAGGACTAGCGGGGCGAACAGATACGCAGTATTTT. It translates to CASSQPGLAGRTDTQYF.

This chain connects TRBV4-1 to TRBJ1-1, with a weak D call TRBD1 (5 bases). The CDR3 is 16 residues long. V was cut by 4 bases and J by 1 base, with 16 bases left in between. CDR1 is MGHRA and CDR2 is YSYEKL in the germline V gene. The CDR3 coding sequence is TGCGCCAGCAGCCGATTGCCCCCGGGGGGGAACACTGAAGCTTTCTTT. Translating gives CASSRLPPGGNTEAFF.

This clone was seen a few times. The V gene is TRBV25-1, the J gene TRBJ1-4, with TRBD1 matching 7 bases. Germline CDR1 reads MGHDK; CDR2 reads SYGVNS. CDR3 size: 15 residues. Trimming removed 1 base from V and 6 bases from J; junction bases left unmatched: 5. As DNA, the CDR3 is TGTGCCAGCAGTGAATCAGGGGGTTTCGATGAAAAACTGTTTTTT. Protein product: CASSESGGFDEKLFF. The complete variable domain, with remaining parts taken from reference TRBV25-1 and TRBJ1-4, reads EADIYQTPRYLVIGTGKKITLECSQTMGHDKMYWYQQDPGMELHLIHYSYGVNSTEKGDLSSESTVSRIRTEHFPLTLESARPSHTSQYLCASSESGGFDEKLFFGSGTQLSVL.